Following are 9 T cell receptor beta chains from one sample sequenced in a study of blood T cell repertoires in COVID-19. Assay used: immunoSEQ multiplex PCR; TCRdb lists only in-frame clones, some missing. The sample lists some 350,000 clones, roughly 90% occurring once. Sequences were obtained from peripheral blood. The receptors derive from a woman aged 70-85 years with COVID-19, enrolled during active disease.

This clone was seen more than once but under ten times. The genes are TRBV11-2 and TRBJ1-5; D gene ambiguous. CDR1 SGHAT and CDR2 FQNNGV come from the germline V gene. The CDR3 contains 14 residues. Trimming pared 2 bases from V and 5 bases from J, leaving 10 bases between. CDR3 residues: CASSLIQVYQPQHF. The CDR3 DNA reads as TGTGCCAGCAGCTTAATCCAGGTATATCAGCCCCAGCATTTT.

The V call is TRBV7-9, the J call TRBJ1-2, with D unresolved. Trimming took off 4 bases at V and 6 bases at J, with 18 bases between the two ends. The CDR3 is made up of 15 amino acids. Per germline, CDR1 SEHNR and CDR2 FQNEAQ (reference sequence). The CDR3 loop is CASSSAGDAQNGYTF. DNA of the CDR3: TGTGCCAGCAGCTCTGCCGGGGATGCCCAAAATGGCTACACCTTC.

The chain employs TRBV7-7 and TRBJ2-7, with D maybe TRBD1 (5 bases). Trimming cost V 4 bases and J 6 bases, with 13 bases left between them. This CDR3 region has 13 residues. Germline V gene data show CDR1 as SSHAT and CDR2 as FNYEAQ (reference sequence). The CDR3 region is CASSSARGLEQYF. Written as DNA, the CDR3 is TGTGCCAGCAGCTCAGCTAGGGGCCTCGAGCAGTACTTC.

This chain uses TRBV19 with TRBJ1-1; 9 bases agree with TRBD1. This CDR3 contains 16 residues. V gave up 5 bases and J gave up 6 bases; unmatched junction bases: 13. Germline V lookup: CDR1 LNHDA, CDR2 SQIVND (reference sequence). The chain's CDR3 is CASSAGTGTLRAEAFF. The CDR3 nucleotides read TGTGCCAGTAGTGCGGGGACAGGGACCCTTAGGGCTGAAGCTTTCTTT.

V usage is TRBV6-5 and J usage is TRBJ2-1; possible D gene TRBD1, 5 bases. This CDR3 is built from 13 residues. Looked up from germline, CDR1 is MNHEY and CDR2 is SVGAGI. The V gene lost 6 bases and the J gene lost 1 base, with 7 bases spanning the gap. CDR3 in amino acids: CASSQGSYNEQFF. In DNA, the CDR3 is TGTGCCAGCAGCCAGGGTTCCTACAATGAGCAGTTCTTC.

This chain joins TRBV2 and TRBJ1-3; D remains unclear. Germline CDR1 and CDR2: SNHLY and FYNNEI. This CDR3 contains 15 residues. V gave up 3 bases and J gave up 0 bases, with 9 bases separating them. The CDR3 protein is CASSDQAFSGNTIYF. CDR3 coding DNA: TGTGCCAGCAGTGACCAGGCGTTCTCTGGAAACACCATATATTTT.

V and J are TRBV2 and TRBJ1-5; D remains ambiguous. V shed 3 bases and J shed 2 bases, with 11 bases lying between them. The CDR3 spans 15 residues. CDR1 and CDR2 from the germline V gene are SNHLY and FYNNEI. This CDR3 is CASSDEGVGNQPQHF. CDR3 nucleotide sequence: TGTGCCAGCAGTGATGAGGGAGTCGGCAATCAGCCCCAGCATTTT.

The V and J genes are TRBV19 and TRBJ1-3; maybe TRBD1 (6 bases). Trimming took off 8 bases at V and 0 bases at J, with 14 bases between the two ends. This CDR3 spans 15 amino acids. Per germline, CDR1 LNHDA and CDR2 SQIVND (reference sequence). This chain's CDR3 is CASLPTGTSGNTIYF. CDR3 DNA: TGTGCCAGTCTTCCTACAGGGACCTCTGGAAACACCATATATTTT.

The rearrangement joins TRBV7-9 to TRBJ1-4; tentative D call: TRBD1 (6 bases). This CDR3 spans 15 amino acids. Trimming removed 3 bases from V and 8 bases from J, with 16 bases in between. CDR1 is SEHNR, CDR2 FQNEAQ, per germline (reference sequence). The CDR3: CASSFRGKTGEKLFF. The CDR3 DNA reads TGTGCCAGCAGCTTTCGCGGTAAAACAGGGGAAAAACTGTTTTTT.